The next 30 T cell receptor beta chains were all read from a single sample in a study of cytotoxic CD8 clonotypes in ibrutinib-treated CLL. Sequencing used immunoSEQ multiplex PCR; TCRdb keeps in-frame clones, though not all of them. The data hold nearly 300,000 clones, with 70% to 80% observed a single time. Sequenced material: PBMCs, taken at disease progression, from a patient treated with ibrutinib. These receptors were collected from a human donor with chronic lymphocytic leukemia.

The chain links TRBV7-2 to TRBJ2-1; 9 bases match TRBD2. This CDR3 spans 13 amino acids. Germline V gene sequence: CDR1 SGHTA, CDR2 FQGNSA. Losses at the gene ends were 3 bases for V and 15 bases for J; bases not matched to a gene: 9. The CDR3 nucleotides are TGTGCCAGCAGCTTCCCCGCTAGCGGGGTGGGGTTCTTC. Protein: CASSFPASGVGFF.

The V gene is TRBV4-1, the J gene TRBJ2-1; 9 nucleotides agree with TRBD1. The junction had 12 bases not matched to a gene; V was cut back by 6 bases and J by 6 bases. This CDR3 contains 16 residues. The germline V gene has CDR1 MGHRA and CDR2 YSYEKL. CDR3 nucleotide sequence: TGCGCCAGCAGTGGACTGGGACAGGGAAGGGGCAATGAGCAGTTCTTC. Amino acids: CASSGLGQGRGNEQFF.

The chain employs TRBV30 and TRBJ1-2; the D gene is possibly TRBD1 (6 bases). Germline CDR1 and CDR2: GTSNPN and SVGIG (reference sequence). This CDR3 is built from 15 residues. The V end lost 2 bases, the J end lost 2 bases, and 15 bases lay between the germline ends. The CDR3 loop is CAWSSRTETNYGYTF. CDR3 nucleotides: TGTGCCTGGAGTTCGCGGACAGAGACGAACTATGGCTACACCTTC.

This clone was observed once. The gene calls are TRBV6-6 and TRBJ2-2; 7 nucleotides agree with TRBD1. CDR1 and CDR2 (germline): MNHNY, SVGAGI (reference sequence). With V trimmed by 2 bases and J by 4 bases, 4 bases remained unmatched. This CDR3 has 15 residues. The CDR3 region has the DNA TGTGCCAGCAGTTACGACAGGGAGACCACCGGGGAGCTGTTTTTT. Translating gives CASSYDRETTGELFF.

This rearrangement joins TRBV27 to TRBJ1-2; D perhaps matches TRBD1 (5 bases). V was pared by 3 bases and J by 8 bases, with 16 bases between. Germline CDR1 MNHEY, CDR2 SMNVEV (reference sequence). This CDR3 contains 14 residues. DNA of the CDR3: TGTGCCAGCAGTTTCGGCGGGGCCATCGGGGGCTACACCTTC. Translating it yields CASSFGGAIGGYTF.

The chain links TRBV15 to TRBJ1-1; no clear D gene. The V gene's germline CDR1 is LNHNV and CDR2 YYDKDF (reference sequence). The CDR3 length is 15 residues. V was trimmed by 0 bases and J by 6 bases, leaving 14 bases between them. DNA for the CDR3: TGTGCCACCAGCAGAGATCGCAACAAACCCGCTGAAGCTTTCTTT. This encodes CATSRDRNKPAEAFF.

This clone was seen only a few times. This chain links TRBV9 with TRBJ1-2; 7 nucleotides agree with TRBD1. The germline V gene encodes CDR1 SGDLS and CDR2 YYNGEE. This CDR3 is 16 amino acids long. J lost 5 bases, V lost 6 bases, and 16 bases had no gene match. The CDR3 here is CASTTGDRALRYGYTF. CDR3 coding DNA: TGTGCCAGCACCACAGGAGACAGGGCCCTGCGGTATGGCTACACCTTC.

The chain employs TRBV27 and TRBJ2-3; D call uncertain. The CDR3 has 13 residues. Germline assignment: CDR1 MNHEY and CDR2 SMNVEV (reference sequence). V was cut by 6 bases and J by 0 bases, with 7 bases left in between. In nucleotides, the CDR3 is TGTGCCAGCAGAACGGCTAGCACAGATACGCAGTATTTT. Its translation: CASRTASTDTQYF.

The chain joins TRBV25-1 to TRBJ2-2; 8 bases line up with TRBD1. The CDR3 has 14 residues. CDR1 and CDR2 (germline): MGHDK, SYGVNS. V trimming: 10 bases; J trimming: 0 bases; junction bases outside the gene matches: 4. CDR3 residues: CATLDRANTGELFF. CDR3 sequence (DNA): TGTGCCACCTTGGACAGGGCGAACACCGGGGAGCTGTTTTTT.

The chain links TRBV15 to TRBJ2-5; D is unclear. Germline V gene sequence: CDR1 LNHNV, CDR2 YYDKDF (reference sequence). The length of the CDR3 is 15 residues. Trimming took 2 bases from V and 2 from J, leaving 12 bases between them. DNA for the CDR3: TGTGCCACCAGCAGATCGAGGCGAGAACAAGAGACCCAGTACTTC. This encodes CATSRSRREQETQYF.

This chain uses TRBV27 with TRBJ2-1, with D perhaps TRBD1 (6 bases). This CDR3 region has 13 residues. Trimming removed 1 base at V and 15 bases at J, with 16 bases between. CDR1 is MNHEY and CDR2 is SMNVEV in the germline V gene (reference sequence). CDR3 sequence reads: CASSLFTPGERFF. The CDR3 bases are TGTGCCAGCAGTTTATTCACCCCAGGGGAACGGTTCTTC.

The chain links TRBV5-1 to TRBJ2-2; TRBD1 agrees at 7 bases. This CDR3 is built from 13 residues. Germline-derived CDR1 and CDR2 are SGHRS and YFSETQ. Trimming cost V 5 bases and J 6 bases; bases outside gene matches: 4. The chain's CDR3 is CASSFQGAGELFF. The CDR3 bases are TGCGCCAGCAGTTTTCAGGGGGCCGGGGAGCTGTTTTTT.

This clone was picked up one time. V gene TRBV21-1 combines with J gene TRBJ2-7; the table assigns TRBD1, which was not confirmed against the DNA. TRBV21-1 corresponds to a pseudogene. The CDR3 length is 15 residues. This chain's CDR3 is CASSRRGPLAYEQYF. CDR3 DNA sequence: TGTGCCAGCAGCAGAAGGGGCCCTTTGGCCTACGAGCAGTACTTC.

This chain uses TRBV5-6 with TRBJ2-5, with D uncertain. The CDR3 has 13 residues. The germline V gene has CDR1 SGHDT and CDR2 YYEEEE. Trimming pared 4 bases from V and 7 bases from J, leaving 14 bases between. CDR3 region: CASSRFLGTTQYF. CDR3 nucleotides: TGTGCCAGCAGCCGGTTTTTAGGAACGACCCAGTACTTC.

This chain uses TRBV7-6 with TRBJ2-7, with 14 bases that match TRBD2. This CDR3 is built from 16 residues. Looked up from germline, CDR1 is SGHVS and CDR2 is FNYEAQ. Trimming cost V 5 bases and J 3 bases; bases outside gene matches: 6. CDR3 amino acids: CASSPGTSGSLYEQYF. For the CDR3, the DNA is TGTGCCAGCAGCCCGGGGACTAGCGGGAGTCTCTACGAGCAGTACTTC.

The rearrangement uses TRBV4-1 and TRBJ2-3; D could derive from TRBD1 or TRBD2 (5 bases each). The germline gives CDR1 MGHRA, CDR2 YSYEKL. Trimming took off 0 bases at V and 6 bases at J, with 16 bases between the two ends. The CDR3 loop spans 16 amino acids. The DNA for the CDR3 is TGCGCCAGCAGCCAAGAAGGTCTTGCCTGGGGGGATACGCAGTATTTT. Translating it yields CASSQEGLAWGDTQYF.

The rearrangement joins TRBV9 to TRBJ2-7, with D uncertain. The CDR3 is made up of 14 amino acids. V lost 0 bases to trimming and J lost 2 bases, with 9 bases between them. Germline V lookup: CDR1 SGDLS, CDR2 YYNGEE. CDR3: CASSVGVSPYEQYF. Here the CDR3 DNA reads TGTGCCAGCAGCGTAGGAGTGTCCCCCTACGAGCAGTACTTC.

This chain joins TRBV2 and TRBJ2-7; TRBD1 aligns across 7 bases. CDR1 is SNHLY and CDR2 is FYNNEI in the germline V gene. With 7 bases clipped from V and 3 bases from J, the junction kept 9 bases outside the gene matches. The CDR3 loop spans 14 amino acids. The CDR3 region has the DNA TGTGCCAGCACGAGACAGGGTGGGGTCTACGAGCAGTACTTC. Protein product: CASTRQGGVYEQYF. Full variable domain (rest looked up from reference TRBV2 and TRBJ2-7): EPEVTQTPSHQVTQMGQEVILRCVPISNHLYFYWYRQILGQKVEFLVSFYNNEISEKSEIFDDQFSVERPDGSNFTLKIRSTKLEDSAMYFCASTRQGGVYEQYFGPGTRLTVT.

V and J are TRBV15 and TRBJ2-1; the match to TRBD2 covers 7 bases. The junction had 4 bases not matched to a gene; V was cut back by 6 bases and J by 2 bases. The V gene's germline CDR1 is LNHNV and CDR2 YYDKDF (reference sequence). The CDR3 is 14 residues long. Here the CDR3 reads CATSRTRTYNEQFF. DNA of the CDR3: TGTGCCACCAGTAGGACTAGAACCTACAATGAGCAGTTCTTC.

V usage is TRBV11-2 and J usage is TRBJ1-1; 7 bases are shared with TRBD1. The trim removed 1 base at V and 5 bases at J, leaving 13 bases unmatched. Germline V CDR1 and CDR2: SGHAT, FQNNGV. The CDR3 sequence is 17 residues long. CDR3 bases: TGTGCCAGCAGCTTAGTTAAGGGGGCGGCATATAAAACTGAAGCTTTCTTT. Its protein product is CASSLVKGAAYKTEAFF.

This clone was counted between two and nine times. A read error may produce the germline difference seen at one junction end. The V and J genes are TRBV6-6 and TRBJ2-7, with TRBD2 matching 11 bases. Germline assignment: CDR1 MNHNY and CDR2 SVGAGI (reference sequence). The CDR3 contains 12 residues. This chain's CDR3 is CASSYSDSGRVF. CDR3 in DNA: TGTGCCAGCAGTTACTCTGATAGCGGGAGGGTATTC.

This clone was counted only a few times. CDR3: CASSLKASRTDTQYF. The CDR3 region has the DNA TGCGCCAGCAGCTTGAAGGCATCTCGCACAGATACGCAGTATTTT. The chain has TRBV5-1 and TRBJ2-3; the D is unclear. The CDR3 is made up of 15 amino acids. The V gene's germline CDR1 is SGHRS and CDR2 YFSETQ. The V end lost 1 base, the J end lost 1 base, and 10 bases lay between the germline ends. Variable domain in full (rest from reference TRBV5-1 and TRBJ2-3): KAGVTQTPRYLIKTRGQQVTLSCSPISGHRSVSWYQQTPGQGLQFLFEYFSETQRNKGNFPGRFSGRQFSNSRSEMNVSTLELGDSALYLCASSLKASRTDTQYFGPGTRLTVL.

The chain couples TRBV5-1 to TRBJ2-7; 8 nucleotides line up with TRBD1. This CDR3 has 14 amino acids. In germline, CDR1 is SGHRS, CDR2 YFSETQ. Germline trimming cut 4 bases from V and 3 bases from J; bases unmatched to any gene: 6. The CDR3 loop is CASSPGTGNYEQYF. The CDR3 DNA follows: TGCGCCAGCAGCCCCGGGACAGGCAACTACGAGCAGTACTTC.

The CDR3, as DNA: TGTGCCAGCAGCCAAGACCCTCATAGCACAGATACGCAGTATTTT. It yields the protein CASSQDPHSTDTQYF. V gene TRBV4-2 combines with J gene TRBJ2-3; D remains unclear. V was cut by 0 bases and J by 0 bases, with 7 bases left in between. CDR1 and CDR2 (germline): LGHNA, YNFKEQ. This CDR3 contains 15 residues.

V usage is TRBV5-6 and J usage is TRBJ2-1, with 12 bases aligning to TRBD1. Germline V gene data show CDR1 as SGHDT and CDR2 as YYEEEE. The CDR3 has 16 amino acids. Losses at the gene ends were 4 bases for V and 4 bases for J; bases not matched to a gene: 6. Written as DNA, the CDR3 is TGTGCCAGCAGCCGGAGGGGACAGGGGGCGTACAATGAGCAGTTCTTC. Its translation: CASSRRGQGAYNEQFF.

This clone appeared once. The chain carries TRBV9 and TRBJ1-3; a possible D gene is TRBD1 (6 bases). The CDR3 is 15 residues long. From germline, CDR1 is SGDLS and CDR2 YYNGEE. V dropped 6 bases and J dropped 4 bases, with 17 bases sitting between them. The CDR3 DNA is TGTGCCAGCACCCCTCGGGGGGGCGCAGGAAACACCATATATTTT. Translated, it gives CASTPRGGAGNTIYF. The complete variable domain, with remaining parts taken from reference TRBV9 and TRBJ1-3, reads DSGVTQTPKHLITATGQRVTLRCSPRSGDLSVYWYQQSLDQGLQFLIQYYNGEERAKGNILERFSAQQFPDLHSELNLSSLELGDSALYFCASTPRGGAGNTIYFGEGSWLTVV.

The V call is TRBV5-8, the J call TRBJ1-2, with D uncertain. CDR1 and CDR2 from the germline V gene are SGHTS and YDEGEE. With 3 bases removed from V and 5 bases from J, the gap between germline ends came to 11 bases. The CDR3 length is 13 residues. The CDR3 sequence is CASSSWAVYGYTF. CDR3 nucleotide sequence: TGTGCCAGCAGCTCTTGGGCAGTATATGGCTACACCTTC. The entire variable domain, with the rest obtained from reference TRBV5-8 and TRBJ1-2, is as follows: EAGVTQSPTHLIKTRGQQATLRCSPISGHTSVYWYQQALGLGLQFLLWYDEGEERNRGNFPPRFSGRQFPNYSSELNVNALELEDSALYLCASSSWAVYGYTFGSGTRLTVV.

The chain is built from TRBV5-1 and TRBJ2-5; D unresolved. CDR3 length equals 18 residues. Germline loops: CDR1 SGHRS, CDR2 YFSETQ. Trimming removed 2 bases at V and 7 bases at J, with 27 bases between. The CDR3 DNA follows: TGCGCCAGCAGCTTCACGTTACCCGGCCAACTATCACTGGGGACCCAGTACTTC. Protein sequence: CASSFTLPGQLSLGTQYF. The complete variable domain, with remaining parts taken from reference TRBV5-1 and TRBJ2-5, reads KAGVTQTPRYLIKTRGQQVTLSCSPISGHRSVSWYQQTPGQGLQFLFEYFSETQRNKGNFPGRFSGRQFSNSRSEMNVSTLELGDSALYLCASSFTLPGQLSLGTQYFGPGTRLLVL.

This clone was detected a few times. The V and J genes are TRBV7-6 and TRBJ2-7; TRBD1 matches 9 bases. Germline V gene data show CDR1 as SGHVS and CDR2 as FNYEAQ. The CDR3 length is 16 residues. V shed 5 bases, J shed 5 bases, and the junction held 13 bases outside the gene matches. CDR3 amino acids: CASSPSRGTGIDEQYF. CDR3 bases: TGTGCCAGCAGCCCCTCCCGGGGGACAGGGATCGACGAGCAGTACTTC.

The gene calls are TRBV7-9 and TRBJ1-2; the D gene is possibly TRBD1 (5 bases). Looked up from germline, CDR1 is SEHNR and CDR2 is FQNEAQ (reference sequence). Trimming left V 4 bases short and J 12 bases short, with 18 bases between. This CDR3 region has 13 residues. CDR3 sequence: CASSSRGAHIHTF. CDR3 DNA: TGTGCCAGCAGCTCCAGAGGGGCGCATATTCACACCTTC.